A single sample is the source of the 24 T cell receptor beta chains below, sequenced in a study of T cell responses to AZD1222 COVID-19 vaccine. Sequencing used immunoSEQ multiplex PCR; TCRdb keeps in-frame clones, though not all of them. The sample has around 160,000 clones, approximately 94% seen once. The input for sequencing was peripheral blood, taken 28 days after the second AZD1222 dose. These receptors were collected from an adult who received the AZD1222 COVID-19 vaccine.

This rearrangement joins TRBV28 to TRBJ2-7; maybe TRBD2 (6 bases). The CDR3 length is 14 residues. The V and J ends lost 3 bases and 0 bases respectively, with 9 bases between them. Germline V gene sequence: CDR1 MDHEN, CDR2 SYDVKM. The CDR3 sequence is CASSFAGSSYEQYF. The CDR3 coding sequence is TGTGCCAGCAGTTTTGCCGGGAGCTCCTACGAGCAGTACTTC.

The V gene is TRBV5-1, the J gene TRBJ1-4; perhaps TRBD1 as D (6 bases). Germline V gives CDR1 SGHRS, CDR2 YFSETQ. Trimming removed 0 bases from V and 7 bases from J, with 13 bases in between. This CDR3 is built from 15 residues. CDR3 amino acids: CASSLDMGAGEKLFF. In nucleotides, the CDR3 is TGCGCCAGCAGCTTGGATATGGGGGCGGGTGAAAAACTGTTTTTT.

The J gene is TRBJ1-3, the V gene TRBV24-1; 7 bases map to TRBD1. The V segment lost 7 bases and the J segment 0 bases; nucleotides outside the gene matches: 2. The CDR3 spans 14 residues. Germline CDR1 KGHDR, CDR2 SFDVKD. This CDR3 is CATRGDSSGNTIYF. The CDR3 DNA is TGTGCCACCAGAGGGGACAGCTCTGGAAACACCATATATTTT.

The chain joins TRBV29-1 to TRBJ2-1; TRBD1 aligns across 7 bases. From germline, CDR1 is SQVTM and CDR2 ANQGSEA. V shed 6 bases, J shed 5 bases, and the junction held 25 bases outside the gene matches. The CDR3 spans 19 residues. CDR3 protein: CSVVGGAHQQPFLDNEQFF. CDR3 nucleotides: TGCAGCGTGGTAGGGGGCGCCCATCAACAACCCTTCTTAGACAATGAGCAGTTCTTC.

V usage is TRBV30 and J usage is TRBJ2-7, with D possibly matching TRBD1 (6 bases). The CDR3 runs to 12 residues. Germline CDR1 reads GTSNPN; CDR2 reads SVGIG (reference sequence). V lost 3 bases to trimming and J lost 4 bases, with 10 bases between them. CDR3 DNA: TGTGCCTGGAGGATAGGGGGTTACGAGCAGTACTTC. Translating gives CAWRIGGYEQYF. The full variable domain, with the rest looked up from reference TRBV30 and TRBJ2-7, is SQTIHQWPATLVQPVGSPLSLECTVEGTSNPNLYWYRQAAGRGLQLLFYSVGIGQISSEVPQNLSASRPQDRQFILSSKKLLLSDSGFYLCAWRIGGYEQYFGPGTRLTVT.

The chain recombines TRBV18 with TRBJ1-1; TRBD1 agrees at 12 bases. Germline CDR1 is KGHSH and CDR2 is LQKENI. V trimming: 4 bases; J trimming: 4 bases; junction bases outside the gene matches: 10. The CDR3 has 17 residues. The CDR3 region has the DNA TGTGCCAGCTCACGCCAGGGACAGGGGGCGCGTGGCACTGAAGCTTTCTTT. Translated: CASSRQGQGARGTEAFF.

Only one count was recorded for this clone. The chain uses TRBV6-1 and TRBJ1-4; D unresolved. Trimming shortened V by 4 bases and J by 4 bases, and 16 bases separated the two germline ends. The CDR3 contains 16 residues. Germline values: CDR1 MNHNS, CDR2 SASEGT. CDR3 bases: TGTGCCAGCAGTGGTGGGGTAACTAGTATTAATGAAAAACTGTTTTTT. Translation: CASSGGVTSINEKLFF.

The chain recombines TRBV7-9 with TRBJ1-1; no clear D gene. This CDR3 is 13 amino acids long. V was shortened by 5 bases and J by 2 bases, with 9 bases between the two germline ends. Germline V gives CDR1 SEHNR, CDR2 FQNEAQ (reference sequence). In nucleotides, the CDR3 is TGTGCCAGCAGCCCGACGGACAACACTGAAGCTTTCTTT. It translates to CASSPTDNTEAFF. Complete variable domain (other parts from reference TRBV7-9 and TRBJ1-1): DTGVSQNPRHKITKRGQNVTFRCDPISEHNRLYWYRQTLGQGPEFLTYFQNEAQLEKSRLLSDRFSAERPKGSFSTLEIQRTEQGDSAMYLCASSPTDNTEAFFGQGTRLTVV.

The genes are TRBV27 and TRBJ2-5; TRBD1 matches at 8 bases. Germline loops: CDR1 MNHEY, CDR2 SMNVEV (reference sequence). The CDR3 runs to 15 residues. The V gene end was trimmed by 1 base and the J gene end by 5 bases; junction bases not matched to a gene: 6. In DNA, the CDR3 is TGTGCCAGCAGTTTATGGCAGGGGGCCCCGGAGACCCAGTACTTC. Its translation: CASSLWQGAPETQYF.

This clone was observed a single time. The chain combines TRBV9 with TRBJ2-7, with 10 bases aligning to TRBD2. Trimming removed 0 bases from V and 4 bases from J; junction bases left unmatched: 4. Germline CDR1 SGDLS, CDR2 YYNGEE. The CDR3 spans 15 residues. DNA for the CDR3: TGTGCCAGCAGCGTAGGTCCAGCGGGAGGGTACGAGCAGTACTTC. Amino acids: CASSVGPAGGYEQYF.

The chain couples TRBV4-1 to TRBJ2-5; 7 bases align to TRBD2. This CDR3 contains 15 residues. Unmatched junction bases numbered 8, after V lost 0 bases and J lost 7 bases. CDR1 is MGHRA and CDR2 is YSYEKL in the germline V gene. In DNA, the CDR3 is TGCGCCAGCAGCCAAGAGACTAGCTCCTACGGGACCCAGTACTTC. Translation: CASSQETSSYGTQYF.

This clone has just one count. This chain joins TRBV4-1 and TRBJ1-2; 10 bases map to TRBD1. The CDR3 runs 15 residues. Losses at the gene ends were 4 bases for V and 3 bases for J; bases not matched to a gene: 5. The germline CDR1 and CDR2 sequences are MGHRA and YSYEKL. The CDR3 loop is CASSRGQGEHYGYTF. The CDR3 DNA follows: TGCGCCAGCAGCCGAGGACAGGGGGAACACTATGGCTACACCTTC.

The chain links TRBV6-2 or TRBV6-3 to TRBJ1-5, with 9 bases matching TRBD1. Germline-derived CDR1 and CDR2 are MNHEY and SVGEGT. The CDR3 has 17 amino acids. With V trimmed by 2 bases and J by 0 bases, 5 bases remained unmatched. The chain's CDR3 is CASSYEQGAGSNQPQHF. For the CDR3, the DNA is TGTGCCAGCAGTTACGAACAGGGGGCTGGTAGCAATCAGCCCCAGCATTTT.

This clone was picked up one time. The chain joins TRBV28 to TRBJ2-7; D not certain. Germline loops: CDR1 MDHEN, CDR2 SYDVKM. The ends were cut back, 0 bases at V and 4 bases at J, with 10 bases in the middle. The length of the CDR3 is 14 residues. This CDR3 reads CASSLWTLGYEQYF. Here the CDR3 DNA reads TGTGCCAGCAGTTTATGGACCCTCGGGTACGAGCAGTACTTC.

V and J are TRBV6-2 or TRBV6-3 and TRBJ1-2; a weak D match, TRBD1 (6 bases). CDR1 is MNHEY, CDR2 SVGEGT, per germline. V was shortened by 0 bases and J by 8 bases, with 13 bases between the two germline ends. This CDR3 comprises 14 residues. CDR3 loop: CASSYSMGARGYTF. For the CDR3, the DNA is TGTGCCAGCAGTTACTCGATGGGGGCGCGAGGCTACACCTTC.

V is TRBV28 and J is TRBJ2-1; TRBD2 matches at 7 bases. Germline V gives CDR1 MDHEN, CDR2 SYDVKM. The CDR3 loop spans 15 amino acids. J lost 7 bases, V lost 3 bases, and 9 bases had no gene match. The CDR3 DNA sequence: TGTGCCAGCAGTTTTGGGACTGGGGGGGTGAATGAGCAGTTCTTC. It specifies CASSFGTGGVNEQFF.

This sequence joins TRBV18 and TRBJ2-1, with a weak D call TRBD2 (6 bases). Per the germline V gene, CDR1 is KGHSH and CDR2 is LQKENI. V lost 2 bases, J lost 5 bases, and 13 bases lay in between. There are 15 residues in the CDR3. The CDR3 region is CASSPWAGRDNEQFF. The DNA for the CDR3 is TGTGCCAGCTCACCATGGGCGGGAAGGGACAATGAGCAGTTCTTC.

The gene calls are TRBV2 and TRBJ1-5; D not certain. V lost 4 bases and J lost 10, with 14 bases in between. The CDR3 spans 13 residues. Germline V gives CDR1 SNHLY, CDR2 FYNNEI. In DNA form, the CDR3 reads TGTGCCAGCAGTGGCGGCCTGGCTTATCCCCAGCATTTT. Translated: CASSGGLAYPQHF.

This rearrangement joins TRBV5-1 to TRBJ2-3, with TRBD2 matching 14 bases. V lost 3 bases to trimming and J lost 6 bases; unmatched junction nucleotides: 9. CDR1 is SGHRS and CDR2 is YFSETQ in the germline V gene. This CDR3 contains 17 residues. The CDR3 reads CASSSLTSGRVGDTQYF. DNA for the CDR3: TGCGCCAGCAGCTCACTGACTAGCGGGAGGGTAGGGGATACGCAGTATTTT.

The chain recombines TRBV30 with TRBJ2-7; D ambiguous. There are 14 residues in the CDR3. From germline, CDR1 is GTSNPN and CDR2 SVGIG (reference sequence). V lost 2 bases and J lost 2, with 13 bases in between. The DNA for the CDR3 is TGTGCCTGGAGTCCGGCAGTTCCCCCCTACGAGCAGTACTTC. Its translation: CAWSPAVPPYEQYF.

This chain uses TRBV10-3 with TRBJ1-1; possibly TRBD1 for D (6 bases). V dropped 6 bases and J dropped 1 base, with 9 bases sitting between them. Germline V CDR1 and CDR2: ENHRY, SYGVKD. The CDR3 extends over 13 amino acids. CDR3 DNA sequence: TGTGCCATCAGCCCGACAGGGAACACTGAAGCTTTCTTT. This gives the protein CAISPTGNTEAFF.

The V call is TRBV4-2, the J call TRBJ2-5, with D uncertain. The germline V gene has CDR1 LGHNA and CDR2 YNFKEQ. This CDR3 has 12 residues. Trimming cost V 4 bases and J 5 bases, with 8 bases left between them. The CDR3 DNA follows: TGTGCCAGCAGCCGGCCCCAGGAGACCCAGTACTTC. Translated: CASSRPQETQYF.

The rearrangement joins TRBV30 to TRBJ2-2; D gene ambiguous. This CDR3 has 14 residues. Germline-derived CDR1 and CDR2 are GTSNPN and SVGIG (reference sequence). Trimming took 4 bases from V and 3 from J, leaving 12 bases between them. The CDR3 here is CAWNWGSDTGELFF. CDR3 bases: TGTGCCTGGAATTGGGGTTCGGACACCGGGGAGCTGTTTTTT.

This clone occurred once. The chain combines TRBV6-5 with TRBJ2-2, with D unclear. Trimming left V 5 bases short and J 6 bases short, with 13 bases between. The CDR3 covers 14 residues. Germline CDR1 MNHEY, CDR2 SVGAGI. The CDR3 is CASSPRLGSGELFF. CDR3 bases: TGTGCCAGCAGTCCCCGATTGGGTTCCGGGGAGCTGTTTTTT.